The 27 T cell receptor beta chains below all came from one sample that was sequenced in a study of regulatory T cells in long-lasting Graves disease. Noted time point: persistent/refractory GD, antithyroid drugs over 5 years with positive TRAb. The TCR library was prepared using RNA isolated from PBMCs. The authors built TCR beta libraries using iRepertoire HTBI primers and Arm-PCR of CDR3 regions. TCRdb processed the multiplex PCR reads anew with MiXCR; each CDR3 protein has one entry. The data show 450,000 or so distinct CDR3 sequences, more than 20% seen once. The sequenced sample was peripheral blood mononuclear cells (PBMCs), obtained when the disease was refractory, from a patient treated with antithyroid drugs. These receptors originate from a female donor with Graves disease.

On this clonotype: This may arise from a read error, as a much more abundant clone is one base away. The chain joins TRBV6-2 or TRBV6-3 to TRBJ1-5, with D unresolved. The CDR3 loop spans 15 amino acids. The V gene's germline CDR1 is MNHEY and CDR2 SVGEGT. V was trimmed by 5 bases and J by 0 bases, leaving 11 bases between them. CDR3 in amino acids: CASSEAAASNQPQHF. The DNA for the CDR3 is TGTGCCAGCAGTGAAGCGGCAGCTAGCAATCAGCCCCAGCATTTT.

A few counts support this clonotype. The chain recombines TRBV7-8 with TRBJ1-2; D may be TRBD1 (6 bases). CDR1 and CDR2 (germline): SGHVS, FQNEAQ. CDR3 length equals 12 residues. Trimming shortened V by 5 bases and J by 8 bases, and 12 bases separated the two germline ends. The CDR3 bases are TGTGCCAGCAGCGGGGACATTGACGGCTACACCTTC. As protein: CASSGDIDGYTF. Full variable domain (remainder filled in from reference TRBV7-8 and TRBJ1-2): GAGVSQSPRYKVAKRGQDVALRCDPISGHVSLFWYQQALGQGPEFLTYFQNEAQLDKSGLPSDRFFAERPEGSVSTLKIQRTQQEDSAVYLCASSGDIDGYTFGSGTRLTVV.

The table lists this clonotype with many counts. The rearrangement joins TRBV7-2 to TRBJ1-2; maybe TRBD1 (5 bases). The V gene's germline CDR1 is SGHTA and CDR2 FQGNSA. The CDR3 runs 13 residues. Between the trimmed V and J ends, which lost 5 bases and 1 base, there was a span of 8 bases. CDR3: CASSRQINYGYTF. CDR3 nucleotide sequence: TGTGCCAGCAGCCGACAGATTAACTATGGCTACACCTTC.

The V call is TRBV15, the J call TRBJ2-7, with D maybe TRBD1 (5 bases). Trimming removed 2 bases at V and 3 bases at J, with 14 bases between. The CDR3 contains 15 residues. Germline V lookup: CDR1 LNHNV, CDR2 YYDKDF (reference sequence). CDR3 coding DNA: TGTGCCACCAGCAGATCCAAGGGGTGGGGCTACGAGCAGTACTTC. Translating it yields CATSRSKGWGYEQYF.

At least ten counts were recorded for this clonotype. V is TRBV28 and J is TRBJ2-7; the D gene is possibly TRBD1 (6 bases). Trimming cost V 0 bases and J 2 bases, with 8 bases left between them. The CDR3 sequence is 14 residues long. CDR1 and CDR2 (germline): MDHEN, SYDVKM. The CDR3 loop reads CASSLWGAAYEQYF. Here the CDR3 DNA reads TGTGCCAGCAGTTTATGGGGGGCAGCCTACGAGCAGTACTTC.

The chain is built from TRBV27 and TRBJ2-3; the D gene is possibly TRBD2 (5 bases). Germline values: CDR1 MNHEY, CDR2 SMNVEV (reference sequence). The CDR3 runs to 14 residues. V dropped 7 bases and J dropped 3 bases, with 14 bases sitting between them. The CDR3 nucleotides are TGTGCCAGCACCCCGGTTGGGAGAACAGATACGCAGTATTTT. Protein sequence: CASTPVGRTDTQYF.

J is TRBJ2-2 and V is TRBV7-9, with D possibly called TRBD1 or TRBD2 (5 bases each). Germline V gives CDR1 SEHNR, CDR2 FQNEAQ (reference sequence). The V gene lost 5 bases and the J gene lost 5 bases, with 15 bases spanning the gap. The CDR3 is made up of 15 amino acids. This chain's CDR3 is CASSPPVGVTGELFF. The CDR3 nucleotides read TGTGCCAGCAGCCCACCCGTGGGGGTGACCGGGGAGCTGTTTTTT.

This clonotype was counted between two and nine times. The chain recombines TRBV7-9 with TRBJ1-1, with D perhaps TRBD1 (6 bases). V lost 3 bases and J 0 bases, leaving 17 bases between the germline ends. Germline CDR1 SEHNR, CDR2 FQNEAQ (reference sequence). The CDR3 contains 17 residues. DNA of the CDR3: TGTGCCAGCAGCTTCTCCCGCCCCGGGGGCATGAACACTGAAGCTTTCTTT. Its protein is CASSFSRPGGMNTEAFF.

J is TRBJ1-1 and V is TRBV2, with D maybe TRBD1 (6 bases). V was clipped by 7 bases and J by 1 base, with 10 bases between them. Per germline, CDR1 SNHLY and CDR2 FYNNEI. The CDR3 spans 13 residues. As DNA, the CDR3 is TGTGCCAGCACCGGGACACGGAACACTGAAGCTTTCTTT. Translated: CASTGTRNTEAFF.

This clonotype was seen ten or more times. The chain links TRBV28 to TRBJ1-2; TRBD1 aligns across 7 bases. V trimming: 3 bases; J trimming: 4 bases; junction bases outside the gene matches: 5. Per germline, CDR1 MDHEN and CDR2 SYDVKM. The CDR3 sequence is 14 residues long. The CDR3 DNA reads TGTGCCAGCAGTTTTATCAGGGGGATCTATGGCTACACCTTC. Amino acids: CASSFIRGIYGYTF.

This clonotype was observed a handful of times. This CDR3 is CSARDFKVRLLSEQYF. CDR3 bases: TGCAGTGCTAGAGATTTTAAGGTTCGCCTCCTCTCGGAGCAGTACTTC. This chain links TRBV20-1 with TRBJ2-7; D gene uncertain. Germline assignment: CDR1 DFQATT and CDR2 SNEGSKA (reference sequence). V was shortened by 0 bases and J by 7 bases, with 22 bases between the two germline ends. This CDR3 is built from 16 residues.

This clonotype was counted many times. The chain is built from TRBV30 and TRBJ1-4, with D uncertain. V was trimmed by 0 bases and J by 8 bases, leaving 10 bases between them. Looked up from germline, CDR1 is GTSNPN and CDR2 is SVGIG (reference sequence). The CDR3 sequence is 13 residues long. CDR3 sequence (DNA): TGTGCCTGGAGTGTAGTGATTTGGGAAAAACTGTTTTTT. Its protein is CAWSVVIWEKLFF.

This clonotype was seen a few times. The chain is built from TRBV13 and TRBJ1-5, with 7 bases lining up with TRBD1. With 0 bases clipped from V and 4 bases from J, the junction kept 3 bases outside the gene matches. CDR1 and CDR2 from the germline V gene are PRHDT and FYEKMQ (reference sequence). This CDR3 region has 15 residues. The DNA for the CDR3 is TGTGCCAGCAGCTTAGGAGGGGGCCCAAATCAGCCCCAGCATTTT. Residues: CASSLGGGPNQPQHF.

V usage is TRBV11-1 and J usage is TRBJ2-7; 15 bases fit TRBD2. Germline V gives CDR1 SGHAT, CDR2 FQDESV (reference sequence). The trim removed 5 bases at V and 0 bases at J, leaving 8 bases unmatched. There are 18 residues in the CDR3. The CDR3 is CASSQGLAGGLSSYEQYF. The CDR3 region has the DNA TGTGCCAGCAGCCAAGGACTAGCGGGAGGGCTGAGCTCCTACGAGCAGTACTTC.

The chain joins TRBV30 to TRBJ2-5; 9 nucleotides align to TRBD1. The CDR3 runs to 15 residues. Germline CDR1 and CDR2: GTSNPN and SVGIG (reference sequence). Trimming cost V 0 bases and J 4 bases; bases outside gene matches: 6. This CDR3 reads CAWSVTGGIGETQYF. DNA of the CDR3: TGTGCCTGGAGTGTCACAGGGGGCATCGGAGAGACCCAGTACTTC. Full variable domain (outside the CDR3, taken from reference TRBV30 and TRBJ2-5): SQTIHQWPATLVQPVGSPLSLECTVEGTSNPNLYWYRQAAGRGLQLLFYSVGIGQISSEVPQNLSASRPQDRQFILSSKKLLLSDSGFYLCAWSVTGGIGETQYFGPGTRLLVL.

The chain employs TRBV29-1 and TRBJ1-2; D is ambiguous. The CDR3 totals 12 residues. With 6 bases removed from V and 5 bases from J, the gap between germline ends came to 13 bases. Germline V CDR1 and CDR2: SQVTM, ANQGSEA. The CDR3 sequence is CSVPGGDYGYTF. The DNA for the CDR3 is TGCAGCGTCCCCGGCGGGGATTATGGCTACACCTTC. Filled out from reference TRBV29-1 and TRBJ1-2, the complete variable domain reads SAVISQKPSRDICQRGTSLTIQCQVDSQVTMMFWYRQQPGQSLTLIATANQGSEATYESGFVIDKFPISRPNLTFSTLTVSNMSPEDSSIYLCSVPGGDYGYTFGSGTRLTVV.

The table lists this clonotype with a few counts. V is TRBV7-3 and J is TRBJ1-2; D not resolved. CDR1 is SGHTA and CDR2 is FQGTGA in the germline V gene. The CDR3 is made up of 15 amino acids. V lost 1 base to trimming and J lost 6 bases, with 15 bases between them. DNA for the CDR3: TGTGCCAGCAGCTTAAACCCGGGAGGTCTCGATGGCTACACCTTC. This encodes CASSLNPGGLDGYTF.

The gene calls are TRBV29-1 and TRBJ1-1; unclear D gene. Germline V lookup: CDR1 SQVTM, CDR2 ANQGSEA. This CDR3 is built from 14 residues. V was clipped by 8 bases and J by 4 bases, with 20 bases between them. The CDR3 sequence: CSILGSERVTEAFF. CDR3 nucleotides: TGCAGCATCTTAGGGAGCGAGAGGGTCACTGAAGCTTTCTTT.

This clonotype has at least ten counts. CDR3 region: CASSSRRLRDYGYTF. The CDR3 DNA is TGTGCCAGCAGTTCTCGCCGACTCAGGGACTATGGCTACACCTTC. V usage is TRBV12-3 or TRBV12-4 and J usage is TRBJ1-2; weak D call: TRBD1 (5 bases). The CDR3 has 15 amino acids. The V end lost 4 bases, the J end lost 3 bases, and 15 bases lay between the germline ends.

This clonotype appeared a few times. This chain uses TRBV29-1 with TRBJ2-7, with a possible D match to TRBD1 (6 bases). The CDR3 length is 12 residues. Germline V gene data show CDR1 as SQVTM and CDR2 as ANQGSEA. Trimming left V 6 bases short and J 2 bases short, with 11 bases between. The CDR3 sequence is CSVRDTTYEQYF. CDR3 DNA: TGCAGCGTCCGGGACACCACCTACGAGCAGTACTTC.

The chain joins TRBV28 to TRBJ2-1, with 10 bases aligning to TRBD2. Germline-derived CDR1 and CDR2 are MDHEN and SYDVKM. The CDR3 totals 15 residues. The junction had 6 bases not matched to a gene; V was cut back by 6 bases and J by 4 bases. The CDR3 region is CASSVLAGDYNEQFF. CDR3 bases: TGTGCCAGCAGCGTCCTAGCGGGAGATTACAATGAGCAGTTCTTC.

The gene calls are TRBV6-1 and TRBJ2-3, with D possibly being TRBD1 (6 bases). V gave up 2 bases and J gave up 4 bases, with 16 bases separating them. Germline CDR1 is MNHNS and CDR2 is SASEGT. CDR3 length equals 16 residues. CDR3 DNA sequence: TGTGCCAGCAGTGAATGGAGAGGACAGATTTCAGATACGCAGTATTTT. It encodes CASSEWRGQISDTQYF.

The chain uses TRBV4-3 and TRBJ1-5, with 8 bases that match TRBD1. Germline V gene sequence: CDR1 LGHNA, CDR2 YSLEER. With V trimmed by 3 bases and J by 6 bases, 7 bases remained unmatched. The CDR3 length is 15 residues. The DNA of the CDR3 is TGCGCCAGCAGCCAGTCGACAGGGGTCGGTCAGCCCCAGCATTTT. Its translation is CASSQSTGVGQPQHF.

This clonotype was seen only a few times. V usage is TRBV5-1 and J usage is TRBJ2-5; possibly TRBD1 for D (6 bases). Trimming removed 4 bases at V and 3 bases at J, with 13 bases between. The CDR3 is 14 amino acids. CDR1 and CDR2 (germline): SGHRS, YFSETQ. CDR3 in amino acids: CASSRNRDEETQYF. The CDR3, as DNA: TGCGCCAGCAGCAGAAACAGGGATGAAGAGACCCAGTACTTC.

This clonotype was counted at least ten times. V usage is TRBV3-1 and J usage is TRBJ1-2, with 7 bases matching TRBD1. The CDR3 extends over 12 amino acids. Trimming at V came to 4 bases and at J to 7 bases, leaving 3 bases not matched to a gene. Per germline, CDR1 LGHDT and CDR2 YNNKEL (reference sequence). Written as DNA, the CDR3 is TGTGCCAGCAGCCTACAGGGGCTTGGCTACACCTTC. Amino acids: CASSLQGLGYTF.

V and J are TRBV7-9 and TRBJ1-1; D is unresolved. The CDR3 extends over 14 amino acids. Germline lookup yields CDR1 SEHNR and CDR2 FQNEAQ (reference sequence). V lost 5 bases to trimming and J lost 1 base, with 11 bases between them. The CDR3 coding sequence is TGTGCCAGCAGCCCGGACGGGAAGAACACTGAAGCTTTCTTT. Its protein product is CASSPDGKNTEAFF.

V and J are TRBV6-5 and TRBJ2-1, with D possibly being TRBD2 (5 bases). Trimming took 4 bases from V and 8 from J, leaving 15 bases between them. The CDR3 has 14 amino acids. Looked up from germline, CDR1 is MNHEY and CDR2 is SVGAGI. This chain's CDR3 is CASSSEAPGDEQFF. CDR3 in DNA: TGTGCCAGCAGTTCGGAGGCCCCCGGGGATGAGCAGTTCTTC.